These T cell receptor beta chains were read from a single sample in a study of T cells after yellow fever vaccination. TCRdb called the 5' RACE reads again in MiXCR, with one record for every CDR3 protein. This table has approximately 260,000 distinct CDR3 sequences, roughly 5% appearing once. This material consisted of CD4+ T cells sorted from PBMCs, taken on the day of the yellow fever booster vaccination. The receptors come from a man aged 18 to 30 who received the YFV17D yellow fever vaccine. Both conserved end residues are part of each CDR3. D genes are given only for firm matches. Not all rows give a size; the values are once, few, many and, for expanded clones, a class.

j_call clone_size d_call v_call cdr3_length cdr3_aa cdr3_nt
TRBJ2-1 few . TRBV20-1 10 CSARRHEQFF TGCAGTGCTAGAAGACATGAGCAGTTCTTC
TRBJ1-5 few TRBD1 TRBV20-1 16 CSADLFGPRGNQPQHF TGCAGTGCTGACCTTTTCGGGCCCAGGGGGAATCAGCCCCAGCATTTT
TRBJ1-4 . . TRBV6-1 14 CASSEAGPREKLFF TGTGCCAGCAGTGAAGCGGGACCCAGGGAAAAACTGTTTTTT
TRBJ2-1 many TRBD2 TRBV10-3 18 CAISRFSSGGTRNNEQFF TGTGCCATCAGTCGATTCTCTAGCGGGGGGACTCGTAACAATGAGCAGTTCTTC
TRBJ2-2 many . TRBV10-3 14 CAIGGTERPGELFF TGTGCCATCGGGGGGACAGAAAGGCCCGGGGAGCTGTTTTTT
TRBJ2-1 few . TRBV24-1 12 CATGSRRNEQFF TGTGCCACCGGGTCCCGGCGCAATGAGCAGTTCTTC
TRBJ2-5 . . TRBV11-2 14 CASSSTGSGETQYF TGTGCCAGCAGCTCAACAGGGTCAGGAGAGACCCAGTACTTC
TRBJ2-5 many TRBD1 TRBV5-1 12 CASRTGQETQYF TGCGCCAGCCGGACAGGACAAGAGACCCAGTACTTC
TRBJ2-5 many . TRBV20-1 13 CSASRRPQETQYF TGCAGTGCTAGCCGACGGCCCCAAGAGACCCAGTACTTC
TRBJ2-3 many . TRBV10-3 14 CAISRGAYTDTQYF TGTGCCATCTCCCGGGGGGCGTACACAGATACGCAGTATTTT
TRBJ2-7 many TRBD2 TRBV5-4 15 CAAHPGGSLSYEQYF TGTGCCGCCCACCCGGGGGGGTCTCTCTCCTACGAGCAGTACTTC
TRBJ2-2 many . TRBV21-1 16 CASSTTRGGAPGELFF TGTGCCAGCAGCACCACTCGCGGGGGGGCCCCCGGGGAGCTGTTTTTT
TRBJ2-6 . . TRBV20-1 13 CSAFRGGANVLTF TGCAGTGCCTTTAGGGGTGGGGCCAACGTCCTGACTTTC
TRBJ2-4 many TRBD2 TRBV6-5 12 CASSGLDNIQYF TGTGCCAGCAGTGGACTAGATAACATTCAGTACTTC
TRBJ2-3 many . TRBV29-1 13 CSATWFGADTQYF TGCAGCGCTACCTGGTTCGGGGCAGATACGCAGTATTTT
TRBJ1-5 . . TRBV20-1 14 CSATEGGSNQPQHF TGCAGTGCTACCGAGGGGGGCAGCAATCAGCCCCAGCATTTT
TRBJ2-1 few TRBD2 TRBV11-3 17 CASSLGPPTSGVNEQFF TGTGCCAGCAGCTTAGGTCCGCCGACTAGCGGGGTCAATGAGCAGTTCTTC
TRBJ1-1 few . TRBV5-1 14 CASSLDSLNTEAFF TGCGCCAGCAGCTTGGACAGTCTGAACACTGAAGCTTTCTTT
TRBJ2-3 many . TRBV7-2 16 CASSSGAGASTYTQYF TGTGCCAGCAGCTCCGGGGCGGGGGCTAGCACATATACGCAGTATTTT
TRBJ1-1 . . TRBV12-3/TRBV12-4 15 CASSLTVHPGTEAFF TGTGCCAGCAGTTTGACGGTACACCCGGGAACTGAAGCTTTCTTT
TRBJ2-3 . TRBD1 TRBV5-1 16 CASSFILGGWTDTQYF TGCGCCAGCAGCTTTATTCTAGGGGGCTGGACAGATACGCAGTATTTT
TRBJ1-2 few . TRBV2 14 CASTLTGSSGGYTF TGTGCCAGCACCCTTACCGGGTCAAGCGGTGGCTACACCTTC
TRBJ2-1 . . TRBV7-2 13 CASSLSWGYEQFF TGTGCCAGCAGCTTAAGTTGGGGTTATGAGCAGTTCTTC
TRBJ2-2 many TRBD1 TRBV5-1 14 CATSGTGNTGELFF TGCGCCACCTCCGGGACAGGGAACACCGGGGAGCTGTTTTTT
TRBJ1-1 . . TRBV7-2 15 CASSRWGTMNTEAFF TGTGCCAGCAGTCGTTGGGGGACGATGAACACTGAAGCTTTCTTT
TRBJ2-5 many TRBD2 TRBV12-3/TRBV12-4 15 CASSLWGGTQETQYF TGTGCCAGCAGTTTATGGGGGGGGACGCAAGAGACCCAGTACTTC
TRBJ2-3 few TRBD2 TRBV10-3 16 CAISGSGGPFTDTQYF TGTGCCATCAGTGGTTCGGGGGGGCCCTTCACAGATACGCAGTATTTT
TRBJ2-3 many TRBD2 TRBV4-3 14 CASSQAGDTDTQYF TGCGCCAGCAGCCAGGCGGGGGACACAGATACGCAGTATTTT
TRBJ1-1 few . TRBV6-6 12 CASTAGNTEAFF TGTGCCAGCACCGCAGGGAACACTGAAGCTTTCTTT
TRBJ1-1 few . TRBV29-1 13 CSVEVLRNTEAFF TGCAGCGTTGAGGTCCTAAGGAACACTGAAGCTTTCTTT
TRBJ2-2 . . TRBV28 12 CASSSPTGELFF TGTGCCAGCAGTTCACCAACCGGGGAGCTGTTTTTT
TRBJ2-5 . . TRBV7-2 14 CASSNRHAWETQYF TGTGCCAGCAGCAACCGACACGCATGGGAGACCCAGTACTTC
TRBJ2-3 . TRBD2 TRBV2 13 CASQKSLAGRQYF TGTGCCAGCCAAAAGTCGCTAGCGGGGAGGCAGTATTTT
TRBJ2-1 . . TRBV6-2/TRBV6-3 12 CASSSQDSEQFF TGTGCCAGCAGTTCCCAGGACAGCGAGCAGTTCTTC
TRBJ2-6 . . TRBV11-2 17 CASSLSPGIAGANVLTF TGTGCCAGCAGCTTATCCCCAGGGATCGCCGGGGCCAACGTCCTGACTTTC
TRBJ2-1 few . TRBV6-2/TRBV6-3 15 CASSPPGTYADSLLF TGTGCCAGCAGTCCCCCCGGGACATATGCAGACTCTTTGCTCTTC
TRBJ2-2 . TRBD2 TRBV19 13 CASITSGAGELFF TGTGCCAGTATCACTAGCGGGGCCGGGGAGCTGTTTTTT
TRBJ2-2 few . TRBV20-1 14 CSASRAQNTGELFF TGCAGTGCTAGTAGAGCGCAGAACACCGGGGAGCTGTTTTTT
TRBJ2-7 many . TRBV4-1 17 CASSQAPIGGRSYEQYF TGCGCCAGCAGCCAAGCCCCGATCGGGGGGCGCTCCTACGAGCAGTACTTC
TRBJ1-1 . . TRBV18 12 CASSPPGREAFF TGTGCCAGCTCACCACCGGGACGGGAAGCTTTCTTT
TRBJ2-7 . . TRBV2 11 CASRDSYEQYF TGTGCCAGCAGGGACTCCTACGAGCAGTACTTC
TRBJ2-2 few . TRBV5-1 14 CASTPSENTGELFF TGCGCCAGCACCCCCTCGGAGAACACCGGGGAGCTGTTTTTT
TRBJ1-1 few . TRBV6-5 15 CASSYSRGGETEAFF TGTGCCAGCAGTTACTCAAGGGGGGGAGAGACTGAAGCTTTCTTT
TRBJ2-1 . TRBD2 TRBV5-1 21 CASSLARGAGGHNWIGNEQFF TGCGCCAGCAGCTTGGCACGTGGGGCGGGGGGACATAATTGGATCGGGAATGAGCAGTTCTTC
TRBJ1-2 . TRBD1 TRBV6-5 13 CASRTDRDYGYTF TGTGCCAGCAGGACCGACAGGGACTATGGCTACACCTTC
TRBJ1-1 few TRBD1 TRBV6-6 16 CASSYSTGGLGTEAFF TGTGCCAGCAGTTACTCGACAGGGGGCTTGGGCACTGAAGCTTTCTTT
TRBJ1-2 . TRBD1 TRBV11-2 16 CASSSATDRGNYGYTF TGTGCCAGCAGCTCCGCTACGGACAGGGGAAACTATGGCTACACCTTC
TRBJ1-1 few . TRBV27 15 CASSLGAVGNTEAFF TGTGCCAGCAGTTTAGGGGCGGTGGGGAACACTGAAGCTTTCTTT
TRBJ1-6 few . TRBV29-1 13 CSARGGGNSPLHF TGCAGCGCCAGGGGCGGAGGGAATTCACCCCTCCACTTT
TRBJ2-1 many . TRBV6-5 15 CASRSQAASYNEQFF TGTGCCAGCAGATCGCAGGCCGCTTCCTACAATGAGCAGTTCTTC
TRBJ2-5 many . TRBV19 15 CAISPPGTVRETQYF TGTGCCATCTCACCGCCGGGGACTGTACGAGAGACCCAGTACTTC
TRBJ2-3 many . TRBV5-1 13 CASSPSYTDTQYF TGCGCCAGCAGCCCCTCTTACACAGATACGCAGTATTTT
TRBJ2-1 . TRBD1 TRBV24-1 16 CATSDHDRGSYNEQFF TGTGCCACCAGTGATCACGACAGGGGGAGTTACAATGAGCAGTTCTTC
TRBJ2-1 many . TRBV5-4 12 CASSLVANEQFF TGTGCCAGCAGCTTGGTGGCGAATGAGCAGTTCTTC
TRBJ2-1 . . TRBV16 14 CASSQGSRYNEQFF TGTGCCAGCAGCCAAGGGTCTCGGTACAATGAGCAGTTCTTC